This T cell receptor beta chain was found in a study of T cells after yellow fever vaccination. Study as a whole: The SMART-Seq v4 Ultra Low Input method served to prepare the low-cell-number fractions.

Study results and limitations: In post-booster samples, most primary-vaccination clones reappeared (roughly 96% CD4, roughly 88% CD8). A weaker secondary response peaked on day 5, the primary on day 15.

TCRdb reprocessed the 5' RACE reads with MiXCR, giving one entry per CDR3 protein. The table lists about 63,000 distinct CDR3 sequences, 6.5% to 9% of them singletons, with 35% to 40% in the top ten. The CDR3 is made up of 15 amino acids. Losses at the gene ends were 3 bases for V and 4 bases for J; bases not matched to a gene: 1. The germline gives CDR1 SEHNR, CDR2 FQNEAQ (reference sequence). This clonotype was seen many times. What it recognizes is unknown. Sequenced material: CD8+ T cells sorted from PBMCs, taken 15 days after the yellow fever booster vaccination. The TCR was taken from a man aged 25 to 45 who received the YFV17D yellow fever vaccine. The chain combines TRBV7-9 with TRBJ2-5, with TRBD2 identical over 14 bases. This chain's CDR3 is CASSLGLAGAETQYF. The CDR3 coding sequence is TGTGCCAGCAGCTTGGGACTAGCGGGAGCAGAGACCCAGTACTTC.